This T cell receptor (beta chain) was recovered during a study of T cell repertoires in cytomegalovirus infection. Turning to the study itself: Both a matching HLA type and CMV infection were indicated by public TCR beta signatures.

Of note for this clonotype: Its antigen is as yet unknown.

TCRdb independently ran MiXCR on the reads; one entry per CDR3 protein. The repertoire consists of more than 55,000 distinct CDR3 sequences, with around 20% occurring once and the leading ten covering roughly two thirds. Sequences were derived from CD8+ T cells from cultured PBMCs, sampled from culture after CMV antigen stimulation. The origin of this receptor is a human donor in good health (CMV status not recorded). Some clones in this sample may be carry-over from other donors' samples.

CDR3 bases: TGTGCCAGCAGTAAAAACAGGGGGAGGGTCGTGAACACTGAAGCTTTCTTT. Translating it yields CASSKNRGRVVNTEAFF. The V call is TRBV6-1, the J call TRBJ1-1, with TRBD1 identical over 8 bases. The germline V gene encodes CDR1 MNHNS and CDR2 SASEGT. V shed 5 bases and J 0 bases; nucleotides not matched to a gene: 11. The CDR3 sequence is 17 residues long.